A selection of T cell receptor beta chains follows, all from one sample in a study of blood T cell repertoires in COVID-19. This table comes from immunoSEQ multiplex PCR, and its TCRdb copy is limited to in-frame clones, with some not included. Of fewer than 150,000 clones listed, under 85% were seen once; the top ten hold 8.8%. Sequencing was done on a sample of peripheral blood. The origin of the receptors is a woman of 80 years or more in a cohort sampled during active or convalescent COVID-19. CDR3s include the opening cysteine and the closing phenylalanine or tryptophan. The D gene is left open where the match is weak. Clone size, where shown, is once, few, many, or a class for clones that have expanded.

>TRBV7-9|.|once|TRBJ2-7
TGTGCCAGCAGCTTAAACAGTTTAAACGAGCAGTACTTC
CASSLNSLNEQYF
>TRBV6-4|.|once|TRBJ1-4
TGTGCCAGCAGTGCGGACAGCAGTTCTGAAAAACTGTTTTTT
CASSADSSSEKLFF
>TRBV14|TRBD1|.|TRBJ1-3
TGTGCCAGCAATGACAGGGGGCGCGGAAACACCATATATTTT
CASNDRGRGNTIYF
>TRBV4-2|.|.|TRBJ2-2
TGTGCCAGCAGCCAAGCAGGCGCGAACACCGGGGAGCTGTTTTTT
CASSQAGANTGELFF
>TRBV4-1|.|.|TRBJ2-3
TGCGCCAGCAGCCAGCTAGAGGGTTGGGCAGATACGCAGTATTTT
CASSQLEGWADTQYF
>TRBV9|.|.|TRBJ2-5
TGTGCCAGCAGCGTAGCAGGGCAAGAGACCCAGTACTTC
CASSVAGQETQYF
>TRBV18|TRBD1|.|TRBJ2-2
TGTGCCAGCTCACCGGACAGGGCGGCCGGGGAGCTGTTTTTT
CASSPDRAAGELFF
>TRBV4-2|TRBD1|.|TRBJ2-1
TGTGCCAGCAGCCAACCACACGGGACAGGGGGTAATGAGCAGTTCTTC
CASSQPHGTGGNEQFF
>TRBV6-5|TRBD1|.|TRBJ1-1
TGTGCCAGCAGCCTGGCAGGGGGCACTGAAGCTTTCTTT
CASSLAGGTEAFF
>TRBV11-3|TRBD1|.|TRBJ1-2
TGTGCCAGCAGCTGGGACGGGACAGGCCCTAGGGACTATGGCTACACCTTC
CASSWDGTGPRDYGYTF
>TRBV10-3|.|.|TRBJ1-5
TGTGCCACCCTCGGGGGGACCGGTCAGCCCCAGCATTTT
CATLGGTGQPQHF
>TRBV9|TRBD1|.|TRBJ1-2
TGTGCCAGCAGCGGAGGATCGAGACAGGGAAACTATGGCTACACCTTC
CASSGGSRQGNYGYTF
>TRBV5-4|.|.|TRBJ1-6
TGTGCCAGCAGCTTAGGGCAGGGTCATAATTCACCCCTCCACTTT
CASSLGQGHNSPLHF
>TRBV7-2|.|.|TRBJ2-5
TGTGCCAGCAGCTTCTCGGGTTATGAGACCCAGTACTTC
CASSFSGYETQYF
>TRBV10-1|.|.|TRBJ1-1
TGCGCCAGCCTCGGACAGGAAGCTTTCTTT
CASLGQEAFF
>TRBV5-1|.|.|TRBJ1-2
TGCGCCAGCAGGGGCGAAGTGCACTATGGCTACACCTTC
CASRGEVHYGYTF
>TRBV5-8|.|.|TRBJ1-2
TGTGCCAGCAGTCACTGGAAGGGGTTCTACTCGGAGTTCTATGGCTACACCTTC
CASSHWKGFYSEFYGYTF
>TRBV7-2|TRBD1|.|TRBJ1-5
TGTGCCAGCAGACCCCCCGGGACAGACAATCAGCCCCAGCATTTT
CASRPPGTDNQPQHF
>TRBV29-1|TRBD1|once|TRBJ1-1
TGCAGCGTTTTGAGGACAGGGTTGAACACTGAAGCTTTCTTT
CSVLRTGLNTEAFF
>TRBV29-1|.|.|TRBJ2-1
TGCAGCGTTGAAGATCGGGATACCTACAATGAGCAGTTCTTC
CSVEDRDTYNEQFF
>TRBV4-1|.|.|TRBJ2-2
TGCGCCAGCAGCCAAGTGAAAGGGAGTCAAACCGGGGAGCTGTTTTTT
CASSQVKGSQTGELFF
>TRBV3-1/TRBV3-2|TRBD1|few|TRBJ1-6
TGTGCCAGCAGCCCGACAGGGCATGGTTCACCCCTCCACTTT
CASSPTGHGSPLHF
>TRBV7-3|TRBD1|.|TRBJ1-1
TGTGCCAGCAGCTTTATCCCGGACAGGGGGCAGACTGAAGCTTTCTTT
CASSFIPDRGQTEAFF
>TRBV7-6|.|once|TRBJ1-6
TGTGCCAGCAGCTTATCTGGACAGAACTCACCCCTCCACTTT
CASSLSGQNSPLHF
>TRBV30|.|.|TRBJ2-1
TGTGCCGGAGGGTGGGATGAGCAGTTCTTC
CAGGWDEQFF
>TRBV7-2|.|.|TRBJ1-2
TGTGCCAGCAGCTTGGAGACGGCCAAACATGGCTACACCTTC
CASSLETAKHGYTF
>TRBV5-4|TRBD1|once|TRBJ1-2
TGTGCCAGCGGACAGGGACAGGGGGCCTATGGCTACACCTTC
CASGQGQGAYGYTF
>TRBV19|TRBD1|few|TRBJ1-5
TGTGCCAGTAGTCCCGGACAGGGGCGCAATCAGCCCCAGCATTTT
CASSPGQGRNQPQHF
>TRBV9|.|.|TRBJ1-2
TGTGCCAGCAGGCATGCGGGACTCTATGGCTACACCTTC
CASRHAGLYGYTF
>TRBV29-1|TRBD2|few|TRBJ2-5
TGCAGCGTTGAAAGGACTAGCGAAGAGACCCAGTACTTC
CSVERTSEETQYF
>TRBV6-1|TRBD2|.|TRBJ2-5
TGTGCCAGCAGTGCGCTAGCGGGGGGTCTGTACCAAGAGACCCAGTACTTC
CASSALAGGLYQETQYF
>TRBV5-1|.|.|TRBJ1-1
TGCGCCAGCAGCTTGGTCCAACAAAAGAACACTGAAGCTTTCTTT
CASSLVQQKNTEAFF
>TRBV27|.|.|TRBJ1-4
TGTGCCAGCAGTCAGTCAGGCTTTAATGAAAAACTGTTTTTT
CASSQSGFNEKLFF
>TRBV27|TRBD1|.|TRBJ2-6
TGTGCCAGCAGTTTATCGCTGACAGGGCGCTCTGGGGCCAACGTCCTGACTTTC
CASSLSLTGRSGANVLTF
>TRBV20-1|.|.|TRBJ1-1
TGCAGTGCTAGTCGAGCAACGAGCGGGGTGAACACTGAAGCTTTCTTT
CSASRATSGVNTEAFF
>TRBV3-1/TRBV3-2|TRBD1|.|TRBJ1-1
TGTGCCAGCAGCCGACAGGGCCGGGGTACTGAAGCTTTCTTT
CASSRQGRGTEAFF
>TRBV6-5|.|.|TRBJ2-5
TGTGCCAGCAGTTACGTCAGGACTAAAGAGGGGACCCAGTACTTC
CASSYVRTKEGTQYF
>TRBV6-5|.|once|TRBJ2-7
TGTGCCAGCAGTTATGTTCCGACTAGTGGAGAGCAGTACTTC
CASSYVPTSGEQYF
>TRBV12-3/TRBV12-4|.|.|TRBJ1-4
TGTGCCAGCAGTTTAGGAGGGGAAAAACTGTTTTTT
CASSLGGEKLFF
>TRBV7-2|TRBD1|few|TRBJ1-4
TGTGCCAGCAGCTTATTACAGGGGGCTCCTAATGAAAAACTGTTTTTT
CASSLLQGAPNEKLFF
>TRBV9|.|.|TRBJ2-2
TGTGCCAGCAGCGTAGTAACCGGGGAGCTGTTTTTT
CASSVVTGELFF
>TRBV5-6|.|.|TRBJ2-2
TGTGCCAGCCTTCGCGGGACAGAGTTCGACACCGGGGAGCTGTTTTTT
CASLRGTEFDTGELFF
>TRBV3-1/TRBV3-2|TRBD2|.|TRBJ2-1
TGTGCCAGCAGCCACAGCGGGGGGTCCAGAGAGCAGTTCTTC
CASSHSGGSREQFF
>TRBV3-1/TRBV3-2|.|.|TRBJ1-2
TGTGCCAGCAGCCACCTCTACCCCGGGGGGGGCTACACCTTC
CASSHLYPGGGYTF
>TRBV11-3|.|.|TRBJ2-7
TGTGCCAGCAGCCATGGACACCGCTCCTACGAGCAGTACTTC
CASSHGHRSYEQYF